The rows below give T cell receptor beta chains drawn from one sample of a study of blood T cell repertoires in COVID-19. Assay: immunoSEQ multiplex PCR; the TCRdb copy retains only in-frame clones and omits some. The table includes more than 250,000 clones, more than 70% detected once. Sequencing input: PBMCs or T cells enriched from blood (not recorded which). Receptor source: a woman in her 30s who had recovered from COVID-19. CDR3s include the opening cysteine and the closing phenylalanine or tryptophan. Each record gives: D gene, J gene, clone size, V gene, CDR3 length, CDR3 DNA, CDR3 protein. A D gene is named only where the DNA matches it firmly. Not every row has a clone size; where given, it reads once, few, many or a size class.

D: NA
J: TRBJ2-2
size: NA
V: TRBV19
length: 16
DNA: TGTGCCAGTAGTTGGACCGAGACTACGAACACCGGGGAGCTGTTTTTT
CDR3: CASSWTETTNTGELFF

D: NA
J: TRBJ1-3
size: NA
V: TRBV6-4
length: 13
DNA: TGTGCCAGGGGGAGGAGGGCTGGAAACACCATATATTTT
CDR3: CARGRRAGNTIYF

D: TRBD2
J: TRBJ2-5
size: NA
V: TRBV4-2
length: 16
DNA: TGTGCCAGCAGCCAAGAGCCGACTAGCGGAAAAGAGACCCAGTACTTC
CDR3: CASSQEPTSGKETQYF

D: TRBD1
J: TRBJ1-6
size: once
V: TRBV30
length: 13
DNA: TGTGCCTGGGGACAGGGACAGGCTTCACCCCTCCACTTT
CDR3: CAWGQGQASPLHF

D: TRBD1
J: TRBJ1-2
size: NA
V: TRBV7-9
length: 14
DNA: TGTGCCAGCAGCGCTACAGGGGACCTCCGGGGCTACACCTTC
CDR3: CASSATGDLRGYTF

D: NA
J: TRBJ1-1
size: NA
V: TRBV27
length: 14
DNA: TGTGCCAGCACTAAACGGGGGGCGCAAGCTGAAGCTTTCTTT
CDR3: CASTKRGAQAEAFF

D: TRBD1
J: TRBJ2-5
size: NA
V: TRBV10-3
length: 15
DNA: TGTGCCATCAGTGACCCGGGACAGGGGGCGGAGACCCAGTACTTC
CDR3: CAISDPGQGAETQYF

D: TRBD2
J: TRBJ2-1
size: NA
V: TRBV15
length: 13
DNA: TGTGCCACCAGCAACTGGACTAGCTGGGAGCAGTTCTTC
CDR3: CATSNWTSWEQFF

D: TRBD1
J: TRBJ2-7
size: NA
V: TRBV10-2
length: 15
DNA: TGCGCCAGCAGTGCGTACAGGGGTTTGGTAGGCGAGCAGTACTTC
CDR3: CASSAYRGLVGEQYF

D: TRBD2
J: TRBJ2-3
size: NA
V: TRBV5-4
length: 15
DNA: TGTGCCAGCAGCTTAGCGGGGGGTCCCACAGATACGCAGTATTTT
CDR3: CASSLAGGPTDTQYF

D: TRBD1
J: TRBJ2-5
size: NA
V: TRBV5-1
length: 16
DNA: TGCGCCAGCAGCTTGGGGGACAGGGGGGCACGAGAGACCCAGTACTTC
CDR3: CASSLGDRGARETQYF

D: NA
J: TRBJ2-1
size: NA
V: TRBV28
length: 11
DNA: TGTGCCAGCAGTAGGGGGTATGAGCAGTTCTTC
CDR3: CASSRGYEQFF

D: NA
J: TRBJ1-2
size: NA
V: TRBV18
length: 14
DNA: TGTGCCAGCTCACCCGAATTGCAGGGCTATGGCTACACCTTC
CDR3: CASSPELQGYGYTF

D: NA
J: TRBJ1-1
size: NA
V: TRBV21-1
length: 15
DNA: TGTGCCAGCAGCAAAGTAGAGGCAGGGGTCACTGAAGCTTTCTTT
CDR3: CASSKVEAGVTEAFF

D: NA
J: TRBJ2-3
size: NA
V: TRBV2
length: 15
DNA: TGTGCCAGCAGTGAAGGCCATACTAGCACAGATACGCAGTATTTT
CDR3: CASSEGHTSTDTQYF

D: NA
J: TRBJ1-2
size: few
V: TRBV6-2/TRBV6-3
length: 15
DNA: TGTGCCAGCAGTACGTCCCCGGGACAACTCTATGGCTACACCTTC
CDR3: CASSTSPGQLYGYTF

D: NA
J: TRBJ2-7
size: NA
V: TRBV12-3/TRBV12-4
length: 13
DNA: TGTGCCAGCAGGGTGGACACCACCTACGAGCAGTACTTC
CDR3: CASRVDTTYEQYF

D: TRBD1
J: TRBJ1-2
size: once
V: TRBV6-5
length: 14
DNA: TGTGCCAGCATTGCGGCAGGGGGCGTGATTGGCTACACCTTC
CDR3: CASIAAGGVIGYTF

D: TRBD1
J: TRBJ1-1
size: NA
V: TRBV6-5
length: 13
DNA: TGTGCCAGCAGTTGGTTCCAGGGGGCTGAAGCTTTCTTT
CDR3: CASSWFQGAEAFF

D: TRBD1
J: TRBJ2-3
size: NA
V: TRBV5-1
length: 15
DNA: TGCGCCAGCAGCTTCCGGGACAGGGACATGGATACGCAGTATTTT
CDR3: CASSFRDRDMDTQYF

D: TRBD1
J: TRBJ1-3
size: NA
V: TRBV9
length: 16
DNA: TGTGCCAGCAGCGGCGACAGGGCCGCTTCTGGAAACACCATATATTTT
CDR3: CASSGDRAASGNTIYF

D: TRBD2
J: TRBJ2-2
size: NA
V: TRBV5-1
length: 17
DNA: TGCGCCAGCAGCTTGGCTAGCGGGGGCGAAAACACCGGGGAGCTGTTTTTT
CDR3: CASSLASGGENTGELFF

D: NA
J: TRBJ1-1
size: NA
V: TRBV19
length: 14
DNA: TGTGCCAGTCTACAGGACCAGGGGCCTAGGACGGCTTTCTTT
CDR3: CASLQDQGPRTAFF

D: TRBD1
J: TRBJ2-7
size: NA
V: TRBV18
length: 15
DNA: TGTGCCAGCTCTGCCTGGAGACAGGGGGCGCACGAGCAGTACTTC
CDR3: CASSAWRQGAHEQYF

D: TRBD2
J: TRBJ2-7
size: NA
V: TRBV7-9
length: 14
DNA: TGTGCCAGCAGCTCGTACGGGGGGGTCGGAGAGCAGTACTTC
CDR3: CASSSYGGVGEQYF

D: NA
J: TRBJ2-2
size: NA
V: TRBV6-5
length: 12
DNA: TGTGCCAGCAGTCGGGAGACCGGGGAGCTGTTTTTT
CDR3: CASSRETGELFF

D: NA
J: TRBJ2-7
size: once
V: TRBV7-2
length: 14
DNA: TGTGCCAGCAGCTTAGGAGGGGCGGGGTACGAGCAGTACTTC
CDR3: CASSLGGAGYEQYF

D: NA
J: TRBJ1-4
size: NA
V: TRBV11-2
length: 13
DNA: TGTGCCAGCAGCCAGGTAGAGGGTAGTGAACTGTTTTTT
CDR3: CASSQVEGSELFF

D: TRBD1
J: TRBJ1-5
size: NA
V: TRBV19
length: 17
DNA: TGTGCCAGTAGCTTTGCCAAGGGACAGGGTAGCAATCAGCCCCAGCATTTT
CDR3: CASSFAKGQGSNQPQHF